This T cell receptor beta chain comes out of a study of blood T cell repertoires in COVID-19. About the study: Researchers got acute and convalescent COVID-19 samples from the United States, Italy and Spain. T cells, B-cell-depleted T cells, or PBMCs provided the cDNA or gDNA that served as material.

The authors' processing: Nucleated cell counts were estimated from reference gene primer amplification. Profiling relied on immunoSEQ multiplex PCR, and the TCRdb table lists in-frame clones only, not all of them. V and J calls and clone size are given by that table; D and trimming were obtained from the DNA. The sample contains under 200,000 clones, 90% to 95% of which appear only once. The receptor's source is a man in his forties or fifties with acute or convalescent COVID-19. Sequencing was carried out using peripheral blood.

The CDR3 sequence is CATSPQVNNSPLHF. The CDR3 coding sequence is TGTGCCACCAGCCCCCAGGTGAATAATTCACCCCTCCACTTT. The genes are TRBV15 and TRBJ1-6, with D unclear. The CDR3 totals 14 residues. V lost 5 bases, J lost 5 bases, and 10 bases lay in between. CDR1 and CDR2 from the germline V gene are LNHNV and YYDKDF (reference sequence).